This entry concerns a single T cell receptor (beta chain). The target antigen is unknown. CDR3 length equals 16 residues. Trimming cost V 3 bases and J 7 bases, with 16 bases left between them. CDR1 and CDR2 (germline): KGHSH, LQKENI. In making TCR cDNA, 5'RACE template switching added a universal primer site and UMIs to it. Using its own MiXCR run on the 5' RACE reads, TCRdb lists one record per CDR3 protein. Seen here are just under 600,000 distinct CDR3 sequences, approximately 12% observed once, and the top ten hold 11% to 15%. This sample was included in a study of T cells after yellow fever vaccination. Study conclusions and caveats: Most primary-vaccination clones recurred post-booster (under 98% CD4, around 88% CD8).

The sample was PBMCs, taken on the day of the yellow fever booster vaccination. J is TRBJ1-6 and V is TRBV18, with a tentative D call TRBD1 (6 bases). The sequence was obtained from a man aged 30 to 45 who received the YFV17D yellow fever vaccine. The DNA for the CDR3 is TGTGCCAGCTCACCCAAGCAGGGGATGGGAAATTCACCCCTCCACTTT. Translating gives CASSPKQGMGNSPLHF. The full variable domain, in which reference TRBV18 and TRBJ1-6 provide the parts outside the CDR3, is NAGVMQNPRHLVRRRGQEARLRCSPMKGHSHVYWYRQLPEEGLKFMVYLQKENIIDESGMPKERFSAEFPKEGPSILRIQQVVRGDSAAYFCASSPKQGMGNSPLHFGNGTRLTVT.